Below are 27 T cell receptor beta chains sequenced from a single sample in a study of T cells in Graves' hyperthyroidism and ophthalmopathy. The investigators amplified TCR beta CDR3 regions from RNA transcripts. The TCR CDR3 first-round RT-PCR relied on the HTBI primer set. MiXCR, run by TCRdb on the multiplex PCR reads, gives a single entry per CDR3 protein. The sample has 700,000 to 850,000 distinct CDR3 sequences, 35% seen once. Sample: blood. These receptors were taken from a woman aged 40 to 55 with Graves' hyperthyroidism.

The chain is built from TRBV19 and TRBJ2-7; D remains unclear. This CDR3 comprises 12 residues. V shed 8 bases and J shed 0 bases, with 8 bases lying between them. CDR1 is LNHDA and CDR2 is SQIVND in the germline V gene (reference sequence). The DNA of the CDR3 is TGTGCCAGTCCTGGACCCTCCTACGAGCAGTACTTC. Protein: CASPGPSYEQYF.

This clonotype was counted at least ten times. V and J are TRBV5-5 and TRBJ1-2; no firm D call. Looked up from germline, CDR1 is SGHKS and CDR2 is YYEKEE (reference sequence). The CDR3 extends over 13 amino acids. V gave up 4 bases and J gave up 5 bases, with 12 bases separating them. DNA for the CDR3: TGTGCCAGCAGCCCGGGAACGACTTATGGCTACACCTTC. As protein: CASSPGTTYGYTF.

A few counts support this clonotype. V usage is TRBV7-2 and J usage is TRBJ2-2; perhaps TRBD1 as D (5 bases). Trimming took 6 bases from V and 7 from J, leaving 15 bases between them. CDR1 and CDR2 (germline): SGHTA, FQGNSA. The CDR3 covers 14 residues. CDR3 in amino acids: CASSFRDLGGELFF. In DNA, the CDR3 is TGTGCCAGCAGTTTCAGGGATCTTGGCGGGGAGCTGTTTTTT.

This clonotype has a handful of counts. J is TRBJ1-1 and V is TRBV20-1; D may be TRBD1 (6 bases). The CDR3 is made up of 14 amino acids. V dropped 0 bases and J dropped 8 bases, with 16 bases sitting between them. The germline V gene encodes CDR1 DFQATT and CDR2 SNEGSKA (reference sequence). The CDR3 coding sequence is TGCAGTGCTAGAGATATATCCAGGGGTGCAGAAGCTTTCTTT. This translates into CSARDISRGAEAFF.

The V call is TRBV20-1, the J call TRBJ1-5, with 10 bases aligning to TRBD1. The germline V gene has CDR1 DFQATT and CDR2 SNEGSKA (reference sequence). The J segment lost 7 bases and the V segment lost 6 bases, leaving 9 bases of the junction unmatched. This CDR3 region has 14 residues. DNA for the CDR3: TGCAGTGCCCCGACAGGGGGCTCTGGGCAGCCCCAGCATTTT. Translation: CSAPTGGSGQPQHF.

In DNA form, the CDR3 reads TGTGCCACAACCACTTCCCGCGGGGGCCTCCAAGAGACCCAGTACTTC. Translation gives CATTTSRGGLQETQYF. The rearrangement joins TRBV10-3 to TRBJ2-5; D possibly corresponds to TRBD2 (7 bases). The V end lost 10 bases, the J end lost 1 base, and 22 bases lay between the germline ends. The germline CDR1 and CDR2 sequences are ENHRY and SYGVKD. The CDR3 totals 16 residues.

In this sample, this clonotype turned up many times. The chain couples TRBV5-6 to TRBJ2-7; D is perhaps TRBD1 or TRBD2 (5 bases each). CDR1 is SGHDT and CDR2 is YYEEEE in the germline V gene. V dropped 1 base and J dropped 7 bases, with 15 bases sitting between them. The CDR3 covers 14 residues. CDR3 DNA sequence: TGTGCCAGCAGCTTGCGGGGACCGCCGGGAGAGCAGTACTTC. Translated, it gives CASSLRGPPGEQYF.

This chain links TRBV7-9 with TRBJ1-4, with a weak D call TRBD1 (6 bases). Deletions cut 7 bases from V and 8 bases from J, with 11 bases between. Germline V gene lookup returns CDR1 SEHNR and CDR2 FQNEAQ (reference sequence). This CDR3 has 12 amino acids. The CDR3 region has the DNA TGTGCCAGCACTACAGGGAGGGAAAAACTGTTTTTT. Encoded protein: CASTTGREKLFF.

Comment on this clonotype: A read error may produce the germline difference seen at one junction end. The chain employs TRBV7-2 and TRBJ1-4; possibly TRBD1 for D (5 bases). CDR1 SGHTA and CDR2 FQGNSA come from the germline V gene. This CDR3 has 15 residues. The CDR3 here is CASSQGTGRNEKLFF. CDR3 in DNA: TGCGCCAGCAGCCAAGGCACAGGTAGAAATGAAAAACTGTTTTTT.

Many counts were recorded for this clonotype. This chain uses TRBV6-4 with TRBJ1-1, with a possible D match to TRBD1 (6 bases). Trimming removed 6 bases from V and 1 base from J, with 9 bases in between. The V gene's germline CDR1 is MRHNA and CDR2 SNTAGT. The CDR3 contains 13 residues. Written as DNA, the CDR3 is TGTGCCAGCAGACAGGGCAGGAACACTGAAGCTTTCTTT. Translation: CASRQGRNTEAFF.

The V gene is TRBV12-3 or TRBV12-4, the J gene TRBJ1-5, with 8 positions matching TRBD1. The junction had 19 bases not matched to a gene; V was cut back by 4 bases and J by 8 bases. This CDR3 comprises 18 residues. The CDR3 nucleotides are TGTGCCAGCAGTTCGACTATAGGACAGGGCCCCCTTCTGAAGCCCCAGCATTTT. Translating gives CASSSTIGQGPLLKPQHF.

The chain employs TRBV7-2 and TRBJ2-5, with 11 nucleotides matching TRBD2. The germline V gene has CDR1 SGHTA and CDR2 FQGNSA. CDR3 length: 16 amino acids. V shed 5 bases and J 8 bases; nucleotides not matched to a gene: 13. This CDR3 reads CASSVSGRAGWETQYF. The CDR3 nucleotides read TGTGCCAGCAGCGTTAGCGGGAGGGCAGGATGGGAAACCCAGTACTTC.

This clonotype was observed at least ten times. The rearrangement uses TRBV3-1 and TRBJ2-5; D is unresolved. The CDR3 spans 14 residues. CDR1 and CDR2 from the germline V gene are LGHDT and YNNKEL (reference sequence). The V end lost 6 bases, the J end lost 2 bases, and 13 bases lay between the germline ends. CDR3: CASSQTRAQETQYF. CDR3 coding DNA: TGTGCCAGCAGTCAAACACGGGCACAAGAGACCCAGTACTTC.

This clonotype has a single count. It may be a read error: a sequence one base away is much more abundant. The CDR3 loop reads CASRAGSGNTIYF. CDR3 nucleotide sequence: TGCGCCAGTCGAGCTGGCTCTGGAAACACCATATATTTT. The chain is built from TRBV10-1 and TRBJ1-3, with no clear D. The CDR3 extends over 13 amino acids. Germline lookup yields CDR1 WNHNN and CDR2 SYGVQD (reference sequence). Trimming cost V 9 bases and J 0 bases, with 9 bases left between them.

In this sample, this clonotype turned up a few times. J is TRBJ2-7 and V is TRBV20-1, with a weak D call TRBD1 (5 bases). The length of the CDR3 is 15 residues. In germline, CDR1 is DFQATT, CDR2 SNEGSKA (reference sequence). Trimming cost V 6 bases and J 5 bases, with 23 bases left between them. Written as DNA, the CDR3 is TGCAGTGCCTGGAGAATTTTGGGGCAGAGTGACGAGCAGTACTTC. This sequence encodes CSAWRILGQSDEQYF.

This clonotype occurred many times. V is TRBV20-1 and J is TRBJ2-5; tentative D call: TRBD2 (5 bases). The V gene lost 7 bases and the J gene lost 4 bases, with 16 bases spanning the gap. Germline V gene lookup returns CDR1 DFQATT and CDR2 SNEGSKA (reference sequence). The CDR3 sequence is 13 residues long. This chain's CDR3 is CSVQAEGGETQYF. The CDR3 DNA follows: TGCAGTGTTCAGGCCGAGGGTGGAGAGACCCAGTACTTC.

The genes are TRBV6-5 and TRBJ1-1; D gene unclear. With 6 bases removed from V and 1 base from J, the gap between germline ends came to 15 bases. The germline V gene encodes CDR1 MNHEY and CDR2 SVGAGI. The CDR3 covers 15 residues. The CDR3 region has the DNA TGTGCCAGCAGGATAGACATGCGGAGGAACACTGAAGCTTTCTTT. Translation: CASRIDMRRNTEAFF.

As concerns this clonotype: A much larger clonotype is one base distant, so this may be a read error. This likely comes from a read error, as the CDR3 has no conserved phenylalanine or tryptophan at its end. The chain has TRBV7-3 and TRBJ1-1; no reliable D call. Trimming took 7 bases from V and 4 from J, leaving 13 bases between them. The CDR3 is made up of 13 amino acids. Germline V gene sequence: CDR1 SGHTA, CDR2 FQGTGA. The CDR3 loop is CASTQTLLTEAFS. CDR3 bases: TGTGCCAGCACCCAGACACTGCTCACTGAAGCTTTCTCT.

A few counts support this clonotype. The V gene is TRBV6-5, the J gene TRBJ1-1; D uncertain. CDR1 and CDR2 from the germline V gene are MNHEY and SVGAGI. Trimming shortened V by 7 bases and J by 5 bases, and 17 bases separated the two germline ends. CDR3 length: 14 amino acids. As DNA, the CDR3 is TGTGCCAGCAAATATGGGGATTCGGAGACTGAAGCTTTCTTT. Encoded protein: CASKYGDSETEAFF.

CDR3: CASSWLAGGISYEQYF. The CDR3 nucleotides read TGTGCCAGCAGCTGGCTAGCGGGGGGGATATCCTACGAGCAGTACTTC. The V call is TRBV7-2, the J call TRBJ2-7; 12 bases are shared with TRBD2. Trimming took 4 bases from V and 1 from J; bases not matched to a gene: 5. CDR3 length: 16 residues. CDR1 SGHTA and CDR2 FQGNSA come from the germline V gene.

This clonotype was seen a few times. Compared with germline, one end of the junction differs, possibly owing to a read error. The chain employs TRBV10-3 and TRBJ2-7; tentative D call: TRBD1 (5 bases). Germline loops: CDR1 ENHRY, CDR2 SYGVKD. The CDR3 has 15 residues. The CDR3 spells CASSAVTATPYEQYF. The CDR3 DNA follows: TGTGCCAGCAGTGCGGTGACAGCGACTCCCTACGAGCAGTACTTC.

This clonotype showed up many times. V and J are TRBV29-1 and TRBJ2-6; 7 positions match TRBD1. This CDR3 is 15 amino acids long. Per germline, CDR1 SQVTM and CDR2 ANQGSEA. Germline trimming cut 4 bases from V and 4 bases from J; bases unmatched to any gene: 7. The chain's CDR3 is CSVGDSLEGANVLTF. As DNA, the CDR3 is TGCAGCGTTGGGGACAGCCTGGAGGGGGCCAACGTCCTGACTTTC.

In its sample, this clonotype was seen many times. V usage is TRBV2 and J usage is TRBJ1-1, with TRBD1 as a possible D gene (5 bases). CDR3 length: 14 residues. Germline V gene sequence: CDR1 SNHLY, CDR2 FYNNEI. The germline V and J ends were trimmed by 0 bases and 1 base, with 6 bases remaining between them. This CDR3 is CASSEAGTNTEAFF. DNA of the CDR3: TGTGCCAGCAGTGAAGCAGGGACGAACACTGAAGCTTTCTTT. The full variable domain, with the rest looked up from reference TRBV2 and TRBJ1-1, is EPEVTQTPSHQVTQMGQEVILRCVPISNHLYFYWYRQILGQKVEFLVSFYNNEISEKSEIFDDQFSVERPDGSNFTLKIRSTKLEDSAMYFCASSEAGTNTEAFFGQGTRLTVV.

In this sample, this clonotype turned up many times. The chain combines TRBV10-3 with TRBJ1-2, with 9 bases that match TRBD1. The CDR3 covers 15 residues. Germline assignment: CDR1 ENHRY and CDR2 SYGVKD. The junction had 4 bases not matched to a gene; V was cut back by 5 bases and J by 0 bases. This CDR3 is CAISSGTGTNYGYTF. The CDR3 DNA follows: TGTGCCATCAGTTCCGGGACAGGGACTAACTATGGCTACACCTTC.

This clonotype was seen repeatedly, ten times or more. The chain combines TRBV6-5 with TRBJ1-2; D uncertain. The CDR3 sequence is 15 residues long. V lost 2 bases, J lost 0 bases, and 10 bases lay in between. Germline CDR1 reads MNHEY; CDR2 reads SVGAGI. This chain's CDR3 is CASSYAGKTNYGYTF. For the CDR3, the DNA is TGTGCCAGCAGTTACGCTGGCAAGACTAACTATGGCTACACCTTC.

Written as DNA, the CDR3 is TGCAGCTCCAGAACAACTAATGAAAAACTGTTTTTT. Protein product: CSSRTTNEKLFF. The chain employs TRBV29-1 and TRBJ1-4; no reliable D call. CDR1 and CDR2 (germline): SQVTM, ANQGSEA. CDR3 size: 12 residues. Trimming took 8 bases from V and 0 from J, leaving 7 bases between them.

The V and J genes are TRBV7-2 and TRBJ2-7; no clear D gene. CDR3 length: 14 residues. Germline V gene lookup returns CDR1 SGHTA and CDR2 FQGNSA. The V gene lost 5 bases and the J gene lost 7 bases, with 18 bases spanning the gap. CDR3 in DNA: TGTGCCAGCAGCCCGATCCTCGGAAAGAATGAGCAGTACTTC. It translates to CASSPILGKNEQYF.